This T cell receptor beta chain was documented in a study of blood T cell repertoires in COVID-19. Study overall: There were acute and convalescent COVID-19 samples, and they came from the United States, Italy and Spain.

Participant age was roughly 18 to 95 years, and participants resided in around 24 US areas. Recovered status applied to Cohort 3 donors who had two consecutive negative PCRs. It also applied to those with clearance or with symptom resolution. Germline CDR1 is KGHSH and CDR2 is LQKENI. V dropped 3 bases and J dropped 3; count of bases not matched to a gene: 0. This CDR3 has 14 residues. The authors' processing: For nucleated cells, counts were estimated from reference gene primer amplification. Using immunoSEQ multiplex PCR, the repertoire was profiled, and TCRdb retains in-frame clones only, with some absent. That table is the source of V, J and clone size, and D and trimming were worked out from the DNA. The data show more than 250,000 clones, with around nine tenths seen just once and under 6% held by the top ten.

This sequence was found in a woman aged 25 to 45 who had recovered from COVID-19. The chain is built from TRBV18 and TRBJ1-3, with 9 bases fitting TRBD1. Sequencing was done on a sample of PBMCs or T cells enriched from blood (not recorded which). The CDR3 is CASSPGQGGNTIYF. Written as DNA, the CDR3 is TGTGCCAGCTCACCGGGACAGGGTGGAAACACCATATATTTT.